The clone carrying this T cell receptor beta chain was seen only a few times. This specimen belongs to a study of human T cells and chemical hapten exposure. Each CDR3 protein is one row after TCRdb ran MiXCR on the RACE reads. The sample includes around 65,000 distinct CDR3 sequences, about 6% of them seen just once. The CDR3 runs 12 residues. Looked up from germline, CDR1 is MNHEY and CDR2 is SVGEGT. The V gene lost 5 bases and the J gene lost 2 bases, with 6 bases spanning the gap. Time point specified: healthy volunteer bleed at 6 weeks. The template was total RNA from unfractionated whole blood. V and J are TRBV6-2 or TRBV6-3 and TRBJ1-2, with D possibly being TRBD1 (6 bases). This receptor was taken from a female donor in good health. Some clones in this sample may be carry-over from other donors' samples. Input material: whole blood. CDR3 region: CASSGQNYGYTF. In DNA form, the CDR3 reads TGTGCCAGCAGTGGACAGAACTATGGCTACACCTTC.